This T cell receptor beta chain stems from a study of CD8+ T cells in alopecia areata. Reverse transcribed after extraction, RNA yielded cDNA as the sequencing template. Sequencing was performed with immunoSEQ multiplex PCR; in TCRdb, only in-frame clones are kept and a portion is missing. The table shows 200,000 to 250,000 clones, with approximately 40% occurring only once. The CDR3 length is 15 residues. Germline lookup yields CDR1 GTSNPN and CDR2 SVGIG (reference sequence). Germline trimming cut 2 bases from V and 0 bases from J; bases unmatched to any gene: 7. This sample's treatment: oral pan-JAK inhibitor, 5-10 mg twice daily.

The source material was CD4+ T cells sorted from blood, sampled around week 36, from a patient treated with tofacitinib. This receptor was taken from a human donor with alopecia areata. V gene TRBV30 combines with J gene TRBJ2-7; 7 bases map to TRBD1. The CDR3 loop is CAWSSTGQYSYEQYF. CDR3 coding DNA: TGTGCCTGGAGTAGTACGGGACAGTACTCCTACGAGCAGTACTTC.